This record covers a single T cell receptor (beta chain). This entry is derived from a study of blood T cell repertoires in COVID-19. Libraries were prepared by immunoSEQ multiplex PCR; TCRdb keeps only in-frame clonotypes and omits some of them. The sample comprises tens of thousands of clones, more than 90% of which are singletons, and 12% rests with the top ten. The sequence was obtained from a human donor in a cohort sampled during active COVID-19. The sequencing sample was made of peripheral blood.

The CDR3: CASSPPTGGNAEGYTF. Here the CDR3 DNA reads TGTGCCAGCTCACCCCCGACAGGGGGCAATGCTGAAGGCTACACCTTC. This sequence joins TRBV18 and TRBJ1-2; 10 bases match TRBD1. The CDR3 consists of 16 residues. The J segment lost 8 bases and the V segment lost 3 bases, leaving 12 bases of the junction unmatched. From germline, CDR1 is KGHSH and CDR2 LQKENI.